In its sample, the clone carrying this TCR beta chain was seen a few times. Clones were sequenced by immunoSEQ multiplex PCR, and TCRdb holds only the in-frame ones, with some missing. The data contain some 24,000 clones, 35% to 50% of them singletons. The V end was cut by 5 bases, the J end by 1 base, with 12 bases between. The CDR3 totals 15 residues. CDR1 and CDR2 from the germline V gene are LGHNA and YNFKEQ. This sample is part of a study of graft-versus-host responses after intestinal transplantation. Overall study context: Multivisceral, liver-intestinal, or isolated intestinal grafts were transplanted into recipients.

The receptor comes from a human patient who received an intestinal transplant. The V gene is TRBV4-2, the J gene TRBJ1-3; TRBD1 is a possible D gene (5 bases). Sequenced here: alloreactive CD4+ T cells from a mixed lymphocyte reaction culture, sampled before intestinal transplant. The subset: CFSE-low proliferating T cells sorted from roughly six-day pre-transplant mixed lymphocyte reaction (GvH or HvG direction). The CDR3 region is CASSWGRRSGNTIYF. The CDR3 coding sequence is TGTGCCAGCAGCTGGGGCAGGAGATCTGGAAACACCATATATTTT.